Listed here are 12 T cell receptor beta chains from one sample, sequenced in a study of human T cells and chemical hapten exposure. In the library, unique molecular identifiers were attached to individual cDNA molecules. TCRdb recomputed calls from the reads with MiXCR, one row per CDR3 protein. The sample holds 2,500 or so distinct CDR3 sequences, 35% to 50% seen once. The treatment denotes: therapeutic diphenylcyclopropenone sensitization with weekly scalp DPC. The starting material was whole blood, obtained before DPC sensitization or 2, 6, or about 24 weeks after (not recorded which). The source of these receptors is an adult with alopecia areata. Some clones in this sample may be carry-over from other donors' samples. This table probably holds off-target reads from a library built for another chain.

The genes are TRBV9 and TRBJ2-1; D is undetermined. CDR1 and CDR2 (germline): SGDLS, YYNGEE. This CDR3 is 13 amino acids long. Trimming shortened V by 2 bases and J by 4 bases, and 7 bases separated the two germline ends. The CDR3 loop is CASSVSRYNEQFF. As DNA, the CDR3 is TGTGCCAGCAGCGTCTCGCGGTACAATGAGCAGTTCTTC.

The chain links TRBV12-3 or TRBV12-4 to TRBJ2-1, with TRBD2 matching over 11 bases. CDR3 length: 16 amino acids. Trimming took 6 bases from V and 7 from J; bases not matched to a gene: 11. This chain's CDR3 is CASSSLTSGKVNEQFF. In DNA, the CDR3 is TGTGCCAGCAGCTCCCTGACTAGCGGGAAAGTTAATGAGCAGTTCTTC.

The chain links TRBV12-2 to TRBJ2-7; the DNA was not used to check the table's D call, TRBD1. TRBV12-2 is recorded as a pseudogene. This CDR3 is built from 17 residues. The CDR3 DNA reads as TGTGCAAGTCGCCATTTGGCAGGGACAGGGGGTATGAGGGAGCAGTACGTC. This gives the protein CASRHLAGTGGMREQYV.

J is TRBJ2-5 and V is TRBV20-1, with TRBD2 matching over 9 bases. Germline CDR1 reads DFQATT; CDR2 reads SNEGSKA (reference sequence). The CDR3 consists of 11 residues. V dropped 1 base and J dropped 14; count of bases not matched to a gene: 5. CDR3 loop: CSARGGLATYF. CDR3 coding DNA: TGCAGTGCTAGAGGAGGACTAGCGACATACTTC.

A few counts support this clonotype. The chain joins TRBV6-1 to TRBJ2-7; 9 bases are shared with TRBD2. J gave up 1 base and V 6 bases, and 4 bases lay outside the gene matches. CDR3 length: 14 amino acids. Germline CDR1 is MNHNS and CDR2 is SASEGT. The CDR3 loop is CASSQRGASYEQYF. In nucleotides, the CDR3 is TGTGCCAGCAGCCAGCGGGGGGCTTCCTACGAGCAGTACTTC.

This clonotype appeared a few times. J is TRBJ2-6 and V is TRBV7-9, with D perhaps matching TRBD1 (5 bases). Trimming cost V 5 bases and J 0 bases, with 23 bases left between them. Germline CDR1 is SEHNR and CDR2 is FQNEAQ (reference sequence). This CDR3 spans 20 amino acids. The DNA for the CDR3 is TGTGCCAGCAGCCCAGCATTCGACAGTGTCCTCAGCTCTGGGGCCAACGTCCTGACTTTC. It specifies CASSPAFDSVLSSGANVLTF.

The genes are TRBV27 and TRBJ2-3; 7 bases fit TRBD1. The junction had 1 base not matched to a gene; V was cut back by 3 bases and J by 4 bases. Germline assignment: CDR1 MNHEY and CDR2 SMNVEV (reference sequence). The CDR3 is 13 residues long. Written as DNA, the CDR3 is TGTGCCAGCAGTTTTCAGGGGGCAGATACGCAGTATTTT. Translating gives CASSFQGADTQYF.

The V call is TRBV27, the J call TRBJ2-3; 11 bases align to TRBD2. J lost 1 base, V lost 4 bases, and 7 bases had no gene match. Germline-derived CDR1 and CDR2 are MNHEY and SMNVEV (reference sequence). The length of the CDR3 is 17 residues. This CDR3 is CASSYNLGLAGTDTQYF. As DNA, the CDR3 is TGTGCCAGCAGTTATAACCTGGGACTAGCGGGCACAGATACGCAGTATTTT.

The chain combines TRBV12-5 with TRBJ2-1; 8 nucleotides match TRBD2. The CDR3 sequence is 16 residues long. The germline V gene has CDR1 LGHNT and CDR2 FRNRAP. The J segment lost 2 bases and the V segment lost 5 bases, leaving 8 bases of the junction unmatched. The CDR3 region has the DNA TGTGCTAGTGGTCTCCCCCGGGGGGGAACCTACAATGAGCAGTTCTTC. The encoded protein is CASGLPRGGTYNEQFF. Filled out from reference TRBV12-5 and TRBJ2-1, the complete variable domain reads DARVTQTPRHKVTEMGQEVTMRCQPILGHNTVFWYRQTMMQGLELLAYFRNRAPLDDSGMPKDRFSAEMPDATLATLKIQPSEPRDSAVYFCASGLPRGGTYNEQFFGPGTRLTVL.

This clonotype was recorded a few times. The chain joins TRBV5-5 to TRBJ2-7, with 7 bases that match TRBD1. CDR1 SGHKS and CDR2 YYEKEE come from the germline V gene (reference sequence). V lost 1 base, J lost 3 bases, and 4 bases stayed unmatched. The CDR3 runs to 14 residues. CDR3 sequence (DNA): TGTGCCAGCAGCTTGCTAGGGGGCAACTACGAGCAGTACTTC. It specifies CASSLLGGNYEQYF.

This clonotype has more than one count but fewer than ten. The V gene is TRBV28, the J gene TRBJ2-1; D unresolved. CDR1 and CDR2 (germline): MDHEN, SYDVKM. V was cut by 6 bases and J by 9 bases, with 12 bases left in between. The CDR3 totals 12 residues. As DNA, the CDR3 is TGTGCCAGCAGCCCGGCGCTAAGTGAGCAGTTCTTC. Its protein product is CASSPALSEQFF.

The genes are TRBV12-3 or TRBV12-4 and TRBJ2-7; 9 nucleotides match TRBD1. The J segment lost 6 bases and the V segment lost 4 bases, leaving 4 bases of the junction unmatched. The CDR3 loop spans 13 amino acids. Written as DNA, the CDR3 is TGTGCCAGCAGTTCGGGGACAGGGCGCGAGCAGTACTTC. This translates into CASSSGTGREQYF.